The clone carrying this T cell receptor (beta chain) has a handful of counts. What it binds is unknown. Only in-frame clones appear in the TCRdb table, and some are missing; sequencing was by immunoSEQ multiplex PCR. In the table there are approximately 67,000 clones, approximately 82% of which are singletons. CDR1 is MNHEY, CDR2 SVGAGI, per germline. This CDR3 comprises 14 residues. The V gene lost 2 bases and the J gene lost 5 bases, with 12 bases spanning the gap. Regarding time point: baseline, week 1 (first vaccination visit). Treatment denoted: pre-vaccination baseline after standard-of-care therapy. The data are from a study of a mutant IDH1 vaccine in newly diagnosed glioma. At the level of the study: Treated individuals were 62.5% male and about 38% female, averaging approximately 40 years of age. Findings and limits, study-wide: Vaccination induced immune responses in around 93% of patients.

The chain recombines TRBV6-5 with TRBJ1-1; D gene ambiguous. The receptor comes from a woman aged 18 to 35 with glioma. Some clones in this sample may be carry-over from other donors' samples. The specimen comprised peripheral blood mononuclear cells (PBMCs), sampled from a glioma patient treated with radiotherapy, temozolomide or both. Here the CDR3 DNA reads TGTGCCAGCAGTTACGACCGATCGAGGACTGAAGCTTTCTTT. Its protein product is CASSYDRSRTEAFF.